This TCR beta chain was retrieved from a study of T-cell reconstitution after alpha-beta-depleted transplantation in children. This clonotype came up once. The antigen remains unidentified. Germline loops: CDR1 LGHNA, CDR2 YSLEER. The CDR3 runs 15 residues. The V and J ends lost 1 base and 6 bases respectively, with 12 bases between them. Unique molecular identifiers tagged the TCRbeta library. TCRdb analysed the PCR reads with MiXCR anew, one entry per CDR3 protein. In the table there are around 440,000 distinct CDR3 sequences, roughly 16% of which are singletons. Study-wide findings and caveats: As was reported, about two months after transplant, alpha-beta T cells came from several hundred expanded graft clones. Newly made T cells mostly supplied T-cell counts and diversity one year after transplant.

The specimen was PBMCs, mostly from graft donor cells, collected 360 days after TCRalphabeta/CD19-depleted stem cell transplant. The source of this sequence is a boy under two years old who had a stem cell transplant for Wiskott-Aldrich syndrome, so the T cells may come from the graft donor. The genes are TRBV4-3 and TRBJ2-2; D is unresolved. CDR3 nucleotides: TGCGCCAGCAGCCAAGGAAGCCGGGCGCCCGGGGAGCTGTTTTTT. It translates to CASSQGSRAPGELFF.